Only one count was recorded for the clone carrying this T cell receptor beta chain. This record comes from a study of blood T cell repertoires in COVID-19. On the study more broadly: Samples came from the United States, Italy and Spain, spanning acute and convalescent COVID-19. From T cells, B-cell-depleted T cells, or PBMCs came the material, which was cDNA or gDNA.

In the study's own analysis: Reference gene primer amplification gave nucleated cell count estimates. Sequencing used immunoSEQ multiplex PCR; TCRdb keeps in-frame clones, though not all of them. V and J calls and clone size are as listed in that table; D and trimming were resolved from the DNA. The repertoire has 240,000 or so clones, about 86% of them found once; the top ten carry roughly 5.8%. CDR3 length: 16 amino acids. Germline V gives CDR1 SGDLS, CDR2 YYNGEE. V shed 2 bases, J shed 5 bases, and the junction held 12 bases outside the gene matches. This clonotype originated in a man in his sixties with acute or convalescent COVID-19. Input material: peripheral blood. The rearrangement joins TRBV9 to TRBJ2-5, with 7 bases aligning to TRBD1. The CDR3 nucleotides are TGTGCCAGCAGCGTTCGACAGGGCCCACCAGGGGAGACCCAGTACTTC. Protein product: CASSVRQGPPGETQYF.